The clone carrying this TCR beta chain has only a few counts. The sample originates from a study of T-cell reconstitution after alpha-beta-depleted transplantation in children. A library of TCRbeta sequences, prepared with unique molecular identifiers, was generated. Via MiXCR, TCRdb re-called the PCR reads, giving one row per CDR3 protein. In the table there are some 600,000 distinct CDR3 sequences, 16% of which are singletons. The CDR3 totals 14 residues. V was trimmed by 0 bases and J by 5 bases, leaving 10 bases between them. In germline, CDR1 is DFQATT, CDR2 SNEGSKA (reference sequence). Here the sequenced sample was PBMCs from the stem cell graft donor, taken from the stem cell graft. The chain employs TRBV20-1 and TRBJ2-2; D remains ambiguous. This clonotype originated in a human donor who donated a stem cell graft to a child with acute myeloid leukemia. The CDR3 reads CSARDHVGTGELFF. CDR3 sequence (DNA): TGCAGTGCTAGAGATCATGTGGGAACCGGGGAGCTGTTTTTT.